What follows are 17 T cell receptor beta chains derived from one specimen sequenced in a study of blood T cell repertoires in COVID-19. Sequenced by immunoSEQ multiplex PCR; TCRdb stores in-frame clones only, minus some. The top ten clones hold about 1.5% of a sample with hundreds of thousands of clones, 86% of them seen once. Sequenced material: peripheral blood. The source is a woman aged 25 to 45 with active or convalescent COVID-19.

The rearrangement uses TRBV9 and TRBJ1-2, with D maybe TRBD1 (6 bases). Germline V CDR1 and CDR2: SGDLS, YYNGEE. Trimming took 4 bases from V and 4 from J, leaving 14 bases between them. There are 14 residues in the CDR3. The CDR3 loop reads CASSHRTASYGYTF. The CDR3 DNA reads TGTGCCAGCAGCCATCGGACAGCCAGCTATGGCTACACCTTC.

V is TRBV30 and J is TRBJ1-5, with 7 nucleotides matching TRBD1. CDR1 and CDR2 from the germline V gene are GTSNPN and SVGIG (reference sequence). The ends lost 1 base at V and 6 bases at J; junction bases unmatched: 6. This CDR3 spans 14 amino acids. CDR3 sequence (DNA): TGTGCCTGGAGTGGACAGGGAGCGGGTCAGCCCCAGCATTTT. Residues: CAWSGQGAGQPQHF.

This rearrangement joins TRBV6-6 to TRBJ1-1; 10 bases fit TRBD1. Germline CDR1 MNHNY, CDR2 SVGAGI (reference sequence). V was pared by 8 bases and J by 10 bases, with 10 bases of the junction left unmatched. The CDR3 is 13 residues long. The CDR3 region has the DNA TGTGCCAGCGGTTCCGGACAGGGGGTTTTAGCTTTCTTT. Its translation is CASGSGQGVLAFF.

CDR3 coding DNA: TGTGCCAGCAGCGTAGGGCGGATATCGGCGGGGGCGTTTTACAATGAGCAGTTCTTC. Residues: CASSVGRISAGAFYNEQFF. The rearrangement links TRBV7-6 to TRBJ2-1, with a tentative D call TRBD2 (7 bases). CDR3 length: 19 residues. CDR1 and CDR2 (germline): SGHVS, FNYEAQ. V dropped 5 bases and J dropped 4 bases, with 27 bases sitting between them.

This sequence joins TRBV7-8 and TRBJ1-5, with D hard to call. This CDR3 is built from 16 residues. V was pared by 1 base and J by 0 bases, with 10 bases between. Germline V gives CDR1 SGHVS, CDR2 FQNEAQ. CDR3 sequence (DNA): TGTGCCAGCAGCTTAGGGAGATCTGGTAGCAATCAGCCCCAGCATTTT. Translation gives CASSLGRSGSNQPQHF.

The chain carries TRBV18 and TRBJ1-2; 9 positions agree with TRBD1. The CDR3 is made up of 19 amino acids. V was clipped by 2 bases and J by 7 bases; unmatched bases: 20. Germline CDR1 reads KGHSH; CDR2 reads LQKENI. CDR3 nucleotides: TGTGCCAGCTCACCATACTACCCGGGACAGGGTAGTTCTAGTGGTGGCTACACCTTC. Protein product: CASSPYYPGQGSSSGGYTF.

This rearrangement joins TRBV4-2 to TRBJ2-5; maybe TRBD1 (5 bases). Trimming left V 1 base short and J 3 bases short, with 9 bases between. CDR3 length: 14 amino acids. Germline-derived CDR1 and CDR2 are LGHNA and YNFKEQ. The CDR3 spells CASSQAATEETQYF. CDR3 DNA sequence: TGTGCCAGCAGCCAAGCGGCGACAGAAGAGACCCAGTACTTC.

The genes are TRBV9 and TRBJ2-2; 10 nucleotides line up with TRBD2. The CDR3 extends over 17 amino acids. Germline V gene data show CDR1 as SGDLS and CDR2 as YYNGEE. The trim removed 2 bases at V and 4 bases at J, leaving 8 bases unmatched. Written as DNA, the CDR3 is TGTGCCAGCAGCGTCACTAGCGGGGCTGCGGGCACCGGGGAGCTGTTTTTT. This codes for CASSVTSGAAGTGELFF.

The genes are TRBV2 and TRBJ1-4; tentatively, D is TRBD1 (5 bases). Trimming pared 10 bases from V and 4 bases from J, leaving 16 bases between. The CDR3 is 14 amino acids. The germline gives CDR1 SNHLY, CDR2 FYNNEI. The CDR3 region is CATRVGGRNEKLFF. In DNA, the CDR3 is TGTGCCACCCGAGTCGGGGGACGTAATGAAAAACTGTTTTTT.

The chain combines TRBV5-1 with TRBJ2-5, with a weak D call TRBD2 (6 bases). The CDR3 length is 13 residues. The V gene lost 4 bases and the J gene lost 1 base, with 8 bases spanning the gap. Germline V CDR1 and CDR2: SGHRS, YFSETQ. Here the CDR3 reads CASSGEAQETQYF. CDR3 DNA sequence: TGCGCCAGCAGCGGGGAGGCCCAAGAGACCCAGTACTTC.

The J gene is TRBJ2-1, the V gene TRBV19; 8 nucleotides match TRBD1. Trimming took 5 bases from V and 6 from J; bases not matched to a gene: 9. CDR1 LNHDA and CDR2 SQIVND come from the germline V gene (reference sequence). CDR3 length: 15 residues. The CDR3 loop is CASSDGQGPFNEQFF. CDR3 DNA: TGTGCCAGTAGTGACGGACAGGGACCCTTCAATGAGCAGTTCTTC.

The CDR3 protein is CASQGYYGYTF. CDR3 nucleotides: TGTGCCAGCCAGGGGTACTATGGCTACACCTTC. The chain recombines TRBV6-5 with TRBJ1-2; the D gene is possibly TRBD1 (6 bases). Per the germline V gene, CDR1 is MNHEY and CDR2 is SVGAGI. This CDR3 is 11 amino acids long. Trimming left V 8 bases short and J 3 bases short, with 7 bases between.

V is TRBV29-1 and J is TRBJ2-1; tentatively, D is TRBD2 (6 bases). The CDR3 totals 15 residues. V was cut by 0 bases and J by 4 bases, with 13 bases left in between. Germline V gives CDR1 SQVTM, CDR2 ANQGSEA. CDR3 residues: CSVEDETGVYNEQFF. CDR3 coding DNA: TGCAGCGTTGAAGACGAAACGGGGGTATACAATGAGCAGTTCTTC.

The CDR3 coding sequence is TGTGCCAGCAGCCAAGTTTCCGGCAGCGCCTACGAGCAGTACTTC. Translating it yields CASSQVSGSAYEQYF. V gene TRBV14 combines with J gene TRBJ2-7, with D unclear. Germline CDR1 SGHDN, CDR2 FVKESK. There are 15 residues in the CDR3. Trimming shortened V by 1 base and J by 2 bases, and 12 bases separated the two germline ends.

CDR3: CASSLSSGSLNEQYF. The CDR3 DNA follows: TGTGCCAGCAGCTTAAGTAGCGGGAGTTTGAACGAGCAGTACTTC. V gene TRBV7-2 combines with J gene TRBJ2-7; 9 nucleotides align to TRBD2. The CDR3 loop spans 15 amino acids. V lost 2 bases and J lost 5; bases outside the gene matches: 7. Germline lookup yields CDR1 SGHTA and CDR2 FQGNSA.

The rearrangement joins TRBV9 to TRBJ1-3; TRBD1 matches 9 bases. The CDR3 is 17 amino acids. Germline values: CDR1 SGDLS, CDR2 YYNGEE. Trimming cost V 0 bases and J 2 bases; bases outside gene matches: 6. DNA of the CDR3: TGTGCCAGCAGCGTAGAGGGGAGGACAGGGGCTGGAAACACCATATATTTT. Its translation is CASSVEGRTGAGNTIYF.

This rearrangement joins TRBV10-1 to TRBJ2-2; possibly TRBD1 for D (6 bases). The CDR3 has 16 residues. Germline CDR1 WNHNN, CDR2 SYGVQD (reference sequence). The V end was cut by 5 bases, the J end by 0 bases, with 13 bases between. As DNA, the CDR3 is TGCGCCAGCAGTTACAACAGGGAATCGAACACCGGGGAGCTGTTTTTT. Encoded protein: CASSYNRESNTGELFF.